Below are 3 T cell receptor beta chains sequenced from a single sample in a study of molecular identifiers for immune sequencing clone quantification. Each CDR3 protein gets one entry after TCRdb re-called the PCR reads with MiXCR. Here the sample spans approximately 630,000 distinct CDR3 sequences, about 25% being singletons. The sequenced sample was naive CD8+ T cells from blood, with Jurkat cell RNA spiked in. Indicated subset: FACS-sorted CD8+CD4-CCR7+CD45RA+ naive T cells. These receptors came from a human donor in good health. Some libraries in this study had Jurkat cell RNA spiked in.

CDR3 amino acids: CAGALGNTEAFF. The CDR3 DNA reads as TGTGCCGGCGCCTTAGGAAACACTGAAGCTTTCTTT. The chain has TRBV7-9 and TRBJ1-1; D remains ambiguous. Trimming stripped 11 bases from V and 2 bases from J, with 12 bases between. CDR3 length: 12 residues. Germline V gene lookup returns CDR1 SEHNR and CDR2 FQNEAQ (reference sequence).

This clonotype came up many times. This chain connects TRBV2 to TRBJ2-7; D is ambiguous. Trimming stripped 2 bases from V and 3 bases from J, with 8 bases between. Germline-derived CDR1 and CDR2 are SNHLY and FYNNEI. The CDR3 totals 13 residues. The CDR3 loop is CASSESSYYEQYF. CDR3 coding DNA: TGTGCCAGCAGTGAATCCAGCTACTACGAGCAGTACTTC.

This clonotype was seen a handful of times. The gene calls are TRBV7-9 and TRBJ1-2; TRBD1 might be the D (5 bases). Between the trimmed V and J ends, which lost 0 bases and 4 bases, there was a span of 21 bases. The CDR3 runs to 18 residues. Germline V gene data show CDR1 as SEHNR and CDR2 as FQNEAQ (reference sequence). In DNA, the CDR3 is TGTGCCAGCAGCTTAGCCGGCCTTACTGCGGGGCCAACCTATGGCTACACCTTC. Its translation is CASSLAGLTAGPTYGYTF. Full variable domain (outside the CDR3, taken from reference TRBV7-9 and TRBJ1-2): DTGVSQNPRHKITKRGQNVTFRCDPISEHNRLYWYRQTLGQGPEFLTYFQNEAQLEKSRLLSDRFSAERPKGSFSTLEIQRTEQGDSAMYLCASSLAGLTAGPTYGYTFGSGTRLTVV.